The subject of this entry is one T cell receptor beta chain. Sequencing was performed with immunoSEQ multiplex PCR; in TCRdb, only in-frame clones are kept and a portion is missing. The sample carries approximately 82,000 clones, approximately 94% recorded once. This sample was taken from a study of control samples from healthy donors and cancer patients. Looked up from germline, CDR1 is SGHVS and CDR2 is FQNEAQ. The V end lost 5 bases, the J end lost 2 bases, and 15 bases lay between the germline ends. This CDR3 comprises 15 residues. The chain employs TRBV7-8 and TRBJ1-2; weak D call: TRBD1 (6 bases). Sequencing input: blood. This TCR came from a woman aged 18-30 years in good health. The DNA for the CDR3 is TGTGCCAGCAGCCGGGGACACCAGAAGAACTATGGCTACACCTTC. The encoded protein is CASSRGHQKNYGYTF.